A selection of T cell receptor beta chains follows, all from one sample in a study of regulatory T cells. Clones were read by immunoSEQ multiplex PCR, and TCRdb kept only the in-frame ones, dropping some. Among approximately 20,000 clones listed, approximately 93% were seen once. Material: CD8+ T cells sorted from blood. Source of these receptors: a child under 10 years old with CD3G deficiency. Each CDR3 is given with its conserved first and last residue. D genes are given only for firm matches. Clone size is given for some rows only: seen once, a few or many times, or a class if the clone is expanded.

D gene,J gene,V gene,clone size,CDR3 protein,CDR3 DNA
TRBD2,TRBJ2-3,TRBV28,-,CASSELAGGPNTDTQYF,TGTGCCAGCAGCGAACTAGCGGGAGGGCCAAACACAGATACGCAGTATTTT
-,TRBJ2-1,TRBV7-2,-,CASSLGLYNEQFF,TGTGCCAGCAGCTTAGGACTGTACAATGAGCAGTTCTTC
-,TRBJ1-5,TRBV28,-,CASRHMKGGGYSNQPQHF,TGTGCCAGCAGACATATGAAGGGCGGGGGATATAGCAATCAGCCCCAGCATTTT
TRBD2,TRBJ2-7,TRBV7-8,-,CASSAGTSGEQYF,TGTGCCAGCAGCGCCGGGACTAGCGGCGAGCAGTACTTC
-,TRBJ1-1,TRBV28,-,CASSLLRYTEAFF,TGTGCCAGCAGTTTACTCAGATACACTGAAGCTTTCTTT
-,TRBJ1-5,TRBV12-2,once,CASRFSNQPQHF,TGTGCAAGTCGCTTTAGCAATCAGCCCCAGCATTTT
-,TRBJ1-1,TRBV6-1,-,CASRRGETIEAFF,TGTGCCAGCAGGAGAGGGGAAACAATTGAAGCTTTCTTT
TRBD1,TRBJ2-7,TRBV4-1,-,CASSQAPGTGGAYEQYF,TGCGCCAGCAGCCAAGCCCCCGGGACAGGGGGCGCGTACGAGCAGTACTTC
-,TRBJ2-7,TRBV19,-,CASSIGRQEGEQYF,TGTGCCAGTAGTATAGGCCGGCAGGAGGGTGAGCAGTACTTC
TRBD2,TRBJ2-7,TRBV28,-,CASSSGLAGLYEQYF,TGTGCCAGCAGTTCCGGACTAGCGGGCCTCTACGAGCAGTACTTC
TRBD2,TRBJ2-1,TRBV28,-,CASSSGGSFYNEQFF,TGTGCCAGCAGTTCCGGCGGGAGTTTCTACAATGAGCAGTTCTTC
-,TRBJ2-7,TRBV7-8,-,CASSPVLREAYSYEQYF,TGTGCCAGCAGCCCCGTGTTACGGGAAGCCTACTCCTACGAGCAGTACTTC
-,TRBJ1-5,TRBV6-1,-,CASSEGRYQPQHF,TGTGCCAGCAGTGAAGGACGGTATCAGCCCCAGCATTTT
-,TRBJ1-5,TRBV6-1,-,CASSEARRGGQPQHF,TGTGCCAGCAGTGAAGCGAGAAGGGGAGGTCAGCCCCAGCATTTT
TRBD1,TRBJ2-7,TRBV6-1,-,CASSVYRGRYEQYF,TGTGCCAGCAGTGTCTACAGGGGGCGGTACGAGCAGTACTTC
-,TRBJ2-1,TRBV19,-,CASSLRSERQFF,TGTGCCAGTAGTCTCAGGTCAGAGCGGCAGTTCTTC
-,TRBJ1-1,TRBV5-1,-,CASSLGRGSEAFF,TGCGCCAGCAGCTTGGGAAGGGGCTCTGAAGCTTTCTTT
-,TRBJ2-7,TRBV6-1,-,CASSGPSRSSYEQYF,TGTGCCAGCAGTGGTCCTAGCCGCAGCTCCTACGAGCAGTACTTC
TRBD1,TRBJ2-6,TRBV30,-,CAWSRWTGDVLTF,TGTGCCTGGAGTCGTTGGACAGGGGACGTCCTGACTTTC
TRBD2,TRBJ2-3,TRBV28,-,CASSFSTSGRRMRFDTQYF,TGTGCCAGCAGTTTTAGTACTAGCGGGAGGAGGATGAGGTTCGATACGCAGTATTTT
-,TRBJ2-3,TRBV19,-,CASSKASTDTQYF,TGTGCCAGTAGTAAGGCCAGCACAGATACGCAGTATTTT
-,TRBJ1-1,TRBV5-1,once,CASSRDSNTEAFF,TGCGCCAGCAGCAGAGACAGCAACACTGAAGCTTTCTTT
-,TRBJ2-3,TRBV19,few,CASSVTSTDTQYF,TGTGCCAGTAGTGTGACCAGCACAGATACGCAGTATTTT
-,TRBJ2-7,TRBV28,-,CASSLTGGSYEQYF,TGTGCCAGCAGTTTAACCGGGGGCTCCTACGAGCAGTACTTC
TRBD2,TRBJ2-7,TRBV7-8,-,CASSPTSGTSYEQYF,TGTGCCAGCAGCCCCACTAGCGGGACATCCTACGAGCAGTACTTC
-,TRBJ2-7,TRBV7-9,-,CASSSDRGDEQYF,TGTGCCAGCAGCTCAGACCGAGGAGACGAGCAGTACTTC
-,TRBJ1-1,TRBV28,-,CASSSLGAYLNTEAFF,TGTGCCAGCAGTTCTCTTGGGGCGTATCTGAACACTGAAGCTTTCTTT
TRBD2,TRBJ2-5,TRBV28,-,CASSLGLADQETQYF,TGTGCCAGCAGTTTAGGGCTAGCGGACCAAGAGACCCAGTACTTC
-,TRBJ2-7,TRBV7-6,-,CASSLASGAGEQYF,TGTGCCAGCAGCTTAGCGTCGGGGGCAGGGGAGCAGTACTTC
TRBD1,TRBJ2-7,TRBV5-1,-,CASSPGTGLHEQYF,TGCGCCAGCAGCCCTGGGACAGGGTTACACGAGCAGTACTTC
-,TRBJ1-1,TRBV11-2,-,CASSLGAGGSEAFF,TGTGCCAGCAGCTTGGGGGCGGGCGGGAGTGAAGCTTTCTTT
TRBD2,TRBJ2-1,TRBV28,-,CASSFRGTSGRGPEQFF,TGTGCCAGCAGTTTTCGGGGGACTAGCGGGAGGGGGCCGGAGCAGTTCTTC
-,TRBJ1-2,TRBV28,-,CASSFRRREGYTF,TGTGCCAGCAGTTTCCGACGCAGGGAGGGCTACACCTTC
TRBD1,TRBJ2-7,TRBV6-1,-,CASSEGQGAYEQYF,TGTGCCAGCAGTGAGGGACAGGGAGCCTACGAGCAGTACTTC
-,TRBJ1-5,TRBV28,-,CASSFERVLNQPQHF,TGTGCCAGCAGTTTCGAAAGGGTTCTCAATCAGCCCCAGCATTTT
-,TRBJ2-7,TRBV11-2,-,CASSLGGPREQYF,TGTGCCAGCAGCTTGGGGGGGCCTAGGGAGCAGTACTTC
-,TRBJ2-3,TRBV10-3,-,CAISESNRGGSTDTQYF,TGTGCCATCAGTGAGTCAAATCGGGGAGGAAGCACAGATACGCAGTATTTT
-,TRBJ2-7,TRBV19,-,CASSPGLSYEQYF,TGTGCCAGTAGTCCGGGCCTTTCCTACGAGCAGTACTTC
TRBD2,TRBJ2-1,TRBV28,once,CASSSLGLGPQREQFF,TGTGCCAGCAGTTCCTTGGGACTAGGTCCTCAGCGGGAGCAGTTCTTC
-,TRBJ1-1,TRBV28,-,CASSPVGVNTEAFF,TGTGCCAGCAGTCCAGTCGGGGTGAACACTGAAGCTTTCTTT
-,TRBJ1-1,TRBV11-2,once,CASSLDWGGAGTEAFF,TGTGCCAGCAGCTTAGATTGGGGGGGCGCGGGCACTGAAGCTTTCTTT
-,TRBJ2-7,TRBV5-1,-,CASSDLGPYEQYF,TGCGCCAGCTCGGACCTGGGCCCCTACGAGCAGTACTTC
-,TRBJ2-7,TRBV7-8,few,CASSLDSNGNEQYF,TGTGCCAGCAGCTTAGACTCTAACGGCAACGAGCAGTACTTC
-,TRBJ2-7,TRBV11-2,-,CASSRYSDPMEQYF,TGTGCCAGCAGCAGATACTCAGACCCGATGGAGCAGTACTTC
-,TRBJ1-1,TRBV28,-,CASSFVPGANTEAFF,TGTGCCAGCAGTTTCGTTCCAGGGGCAAACACTGAAGCTTTCTTT
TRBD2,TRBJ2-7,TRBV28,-,CASSGTSGMPYEQYF,TGTGCCAGCAGTGGGACTAGCGGGATGCCCTACGAGCAGTACTTC
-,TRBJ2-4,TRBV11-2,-,CASSLGRQAKNIQYF,TGTGCCAGCAGCTTAGGCCGACAAGCCAAAAACATTCAGTACTTC